This TCR beta chain is drawn from a study of early T cells in non-severe SARS-CoV-2 infection. Study details: The study sequenced bulk RNA from unsorted whole blood, with chains unpaired. Overall study findings and caveats: CD4 and private specificities were missed by VDJdb matching, which favored anti-spike CD8 responses.

This clonotype was picked up a small number of times. Its target is unknown. This CDR3 is built from 16 residues. V dropped 3 bases and J dropped 2; count of bases not matched to a gene: 4. cDNA molecules, individually, were tagged with unique molecular identifiers. One entry per CDR3 protein, called by TCRdb with MiXCR from the 5' RACE reads. The data show approximately 76,000 distinct CDR3 sequences, approximately 12% seen once. Specimen: whole blood. The chain is built from TRBV12-3 or TRBV12-4 and TRBJ2-4, with 10 bases that match TRBD2. The sequence came from an adult who was a healthcare worker with PCR-confirmed SARS-CoV-2 infection or an uninfected control (not recorded which). Here the CDR3 reads CASSFSGGRTKNIQYF. CDR3 sequence (DNA): TGTGCCAGCAGTTTTAGCGGGGGGCGGACCAAAAACATTCAGTACTTC.